The sequence of this T cell receptor beta chain was determined in a study of T cells in Graves' hyperthyroidism and ophthalmopathy. Study results and limitations: Before onset, ophthalmopathy was predicted by the model a median approximately 6.7 months earlier.

The V and J ends lost 5 bases and 3 bases respectively, with 14 bases between them. The CDR3 consists of 14 residues. Germline V gives CDR1 SGHTA, CDR2 FQGNSA. For the diagnoses, clinical symptoms, serum thyroxine and TRAb, thyroid ultrasound and orbital computed tomography were used. The PBMCs were sourced from fresh peripheral blood (more than 8.5 ml). This clonotype was recorded at least ten times. The antigen remains unidentified. The CDR3 regions of TCR beta were amplified from RNA transcripts. The HTBI primer set was used in a first-round RT-PCR of the TCR CDR3. Each CDR3 protein is one row after TCRdb ran MiXCR on the multiplex PCR reads. The sample contains around 300,000 distinct CDR3 sequences, roughly 15% of which appear only once.

Sequenced sample: blood. V gene TRBV7-2 combines with J gene TRBJ2-7, with a tentative D call TRBD1 (8 bases). The receptor was derived from a woman in her thirties or forties with Graves' ophthalmopathy. The CDR3 loop reads CASSKQGGFYEQYF. CDR3 nucleotide sequence: TGTGCCAGCAGCAAACAGGGGGGGTTCTACGAGCAGTACTTC. The variable domain in full, completed from reference TRBV7-2 and TRBJ2-7, reads GAGVSQSPSNKVTEKGKDVELRCDPISGHTALYWYRQSLGQGLEFLIYFQGNSAPDKSGLPSDRFSAERTGGSVSTLTIQRTQQEDSAVYLCASSKQGGFYEQYFGPGTRLTVT.